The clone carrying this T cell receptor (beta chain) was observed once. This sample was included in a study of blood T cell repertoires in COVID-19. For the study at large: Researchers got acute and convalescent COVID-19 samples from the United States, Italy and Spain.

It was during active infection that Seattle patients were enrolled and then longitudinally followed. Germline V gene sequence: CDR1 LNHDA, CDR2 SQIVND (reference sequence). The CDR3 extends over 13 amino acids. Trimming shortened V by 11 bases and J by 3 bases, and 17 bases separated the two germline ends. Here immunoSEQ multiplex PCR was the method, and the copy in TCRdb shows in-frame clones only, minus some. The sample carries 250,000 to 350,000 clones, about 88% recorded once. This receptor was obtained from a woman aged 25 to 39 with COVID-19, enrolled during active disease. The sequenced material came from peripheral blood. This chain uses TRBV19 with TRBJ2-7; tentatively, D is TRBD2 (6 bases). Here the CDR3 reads CALRKGAGYEQYF. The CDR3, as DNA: TGTGCCCTCCGGAAGGGAGCGGGCTACGAGCAGTACTTC. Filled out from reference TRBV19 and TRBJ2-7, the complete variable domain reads DGGITQSPKYLFRKEGQNVTLSCEQNLNHDAMYWYRQDPGQGLRLIYYSQIVNDFQKGDIAEGYSVSREKKESFPLTVTSAQKNPTAFYLCALRKGAGYEQYFGPGTRLTVT.